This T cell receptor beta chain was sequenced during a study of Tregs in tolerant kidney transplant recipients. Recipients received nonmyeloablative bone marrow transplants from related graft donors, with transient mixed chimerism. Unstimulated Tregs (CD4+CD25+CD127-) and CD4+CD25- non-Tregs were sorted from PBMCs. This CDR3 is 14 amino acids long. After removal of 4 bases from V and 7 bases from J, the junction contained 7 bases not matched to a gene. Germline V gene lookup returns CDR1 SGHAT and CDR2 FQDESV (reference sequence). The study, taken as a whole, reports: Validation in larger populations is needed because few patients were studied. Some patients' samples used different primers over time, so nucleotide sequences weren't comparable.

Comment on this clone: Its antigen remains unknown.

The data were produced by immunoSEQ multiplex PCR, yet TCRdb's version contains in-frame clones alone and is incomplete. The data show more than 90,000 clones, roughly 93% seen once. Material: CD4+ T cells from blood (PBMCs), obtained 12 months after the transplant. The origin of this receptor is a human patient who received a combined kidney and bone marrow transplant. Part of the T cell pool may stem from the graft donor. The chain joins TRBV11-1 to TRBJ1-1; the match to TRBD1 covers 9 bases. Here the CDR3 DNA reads TGTGCCAGCAGCTCACAACAGGGGGCCGGTGAAGCTTTCTTT. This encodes CASSSQQGAGEAFF. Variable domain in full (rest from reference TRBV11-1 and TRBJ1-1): EAEVAQSPRYKITEKSQAVAFWCDPISGHATLYWYRQILGQGPELLVQFQDESVVDDSQLPKDRFSAERLKGVDSTLKIQPAELGDSAMYLCASSSQQGAGEAFFGQGTRLTVV.